This T cell receptor (beta chain) was sequenced in a study of memory CD4+ T cells and cytomegalovirus serostatus. Study context: Donors were healthy Belgian adults, 9 or 10 CMV seropositive and approximately 25 seronegative.

Single viable CD3+CD4+CD8-CD45RO+ cells were sorted as the memory CD4+ T cells. Serum IgG to CMV pp150, pp28, p38 and p52 defined serostatus. Assay: immunoSEQ multiplex PCR; the TCRdb copy retains only in-frame clones and omits some. The sample lists about 92,000 clones; 80% were seen once. V was clipped by 3 bases and J by 0 bases; unmatched bases: 5. Germline loops: CDR1 MNHNS, CDR2 SASEGT. CDR3 length equals 18 residues. The chain recombines TRBV6-1 with TRBJ2-1, with 13 nucleotides matching TRBD2. The receptor was isolated from an adult in good health and CMV-seropositive. What was sequenced was memory CD4+ T cells from blood. The CDR3: CASSERTSGSGSYNEQFF. The CDR3 DNA follows: TGTGCCAGCAGTGAGAGGACTAGCGGGAGCGGCTCCTACAATGAGCAGTTCTTC.